Reported below is one T cell receptor beta chain. This clone was seen just once. It has no known antigen specificity. Base qualities are missing; no much larger clone stands one base away. This record belongs to a study of cytomegalovirus exposure and HLA in healthy donors (dated by TCRdb to 2016 to 2017). Notes on the research overall: In an earlier analysis of around 540 of the donors, under 300 Gb of sequence data and 90 million to 120 million unique TCR beta sequences from 180 million or so T cells were reported. Along with the 666-subject first cohort, a separate validation cohort of approximately 110 different subjects was used. HLA typing included class I and class II loci at four-digit resolution. Donor age, sex, ethnicity and CMV serostatus were compiled alongside the repertoire data. The later analysis used no new phenotypic data to find candidate immune exposures, relying instead on TCR beta sequences and their occurrence across donors. About five DR-DQ haplotypes were handled as single units for association and clustering, since linkage in the cohort was strong. Across around 400 genotyped donors of the cohort, an average of about 240,000 unique TCR beta nucleotide sequences per donor were sequenced, and roughly 18% of those sequences were non-productive. The study aimed to test whether signatures of past pathogen exposure could be identified by cataloging public T cell receptors. A later analysis re-examined previously published TCR beta repertoires from more than 550 donors and added high-resolution HLA genotyping to investigate patterns of TCR occurrence. Typing coverage varied by locus: roughly 620-640 donors for A, B, C, DRB1 and DQB1; some 520 for DQA1; about 600 for DPA1; around 450 for DPB1. The T cell repertoires of several hundred subjects were profiled by immunosequencing and related to cytomegalovirus serostatus. In a later genetic analysis, genome-wide SNP genotypes for about three fifths of the 666 donors were used, and that subset was treated as a discovery cohort. Among the roughly 400 genotyped donors, approximately 81% belonged to the genetic ancestry cluster associated with self-reported Caucasian donors. To predict cytomegalovirus infection status, the study brought together high-throughput TCR immunosequencing, statistical association of individual TCRs with disease status, and machine learning. An early release covering just under 650 HLA-typed donors comprised approximately 300 gigabases of sequencing data and around 80 million unique TCR sequences. An earlier analysis of 587 of the donors used high-throughput TCR beta sequencing to judge whether each TCR beta V gene segment behaved as functional or pseudogenic. Every discovery cohort repertoire had been produced on one sequencing platform. The full study reports these points: Assigning TCR associations to individual alleles was difficult when HLA alleles, especially DR and DQ, strongly co-occurred. According to the authors, the approach could potentially be generalized to other disease states and immunological phenotypes. At a false discovery rate of 0.05, a later analysis linked 15,000 to 20,000 TCR beta sequences to specific HLA alleles. The 87-base-pair reads could not distinguish some IMGT-functional V segments, including TRBV6-2 and TRBV6-3, so those segments were excluded. Cytomegalovirus status was reported to be diagnosed by the classifier with high specificity and sensitivity in both the original and validation cohorts. A further reported finding was that TCR beta sequences accurately predicted the HLA-A and HLA-B alleles for most subjects in the first cohort. In a later genetic analysis, fewer N-insertions in productive TCRs were reported among donors in an Asian-associated ancestry cluster than the roughly 700-donor mean. In an earlier analysis of a few hundred of the donors, most TCR beta V segments were observed in productive rearrangements about 87% or about 30% of the time, broadly matching IMGT annotations. The earlier analysis of nearly 600 of the donors excluded some 16 rarely observed V segments, including chromosome 9 orphons, because counts were too low. A cluster of highly shared sequence variants was judged likely to represent a technical artifact of the sequencing pipeline. V-gene and J-gene trimming of TCR beta chains was associated with a missense DCLRE1C variant in a later genetic analysis, and the association was replicated in an independent cohort. According to a later analysis, most CMV-associated TCR beta chains appeared to be HLA-restricted, and the HLA associations seemed to be driven largely by CMV exposure. A later analysis found that TCR association rates varied across HLA loci, with DRB1 alleles showing the most associated TCRs and HLA-C alleles the fewest. Immune exposure information for the cohort was limited to CMV serostatus. Several of the top co-occurrence clusters appeared to be linked to parvovirus B19, influenza, CMV and Epstein-Barr virus, according to a later analysis. Presence/absence analyses assumed roughly uniform sequencing depth across donors, an assumption that may not hold. In a later analysis, HLA-associated TCR beta chains were found to be more clonally expanded and to have lower generation probabilities than equally common non-associated chains. Correlated functional status among segregating V segments might be attributable to linkage disequilibrium, but an unknown experimental factor could not be ruled out. Most TCR sequences were seen in very few donors, while some public TCRs were found in many individuals. Because HLA typing was unavailable for some donors at each locus, only the typed subset was used in association tests. Three of the identified cytomegalovirus-associated TCR beta chains were confirmed in vitro to be specific for cytomegalovirus antigens. A total of 150 to 200 TCR beta chains were listed by the study as associated with cytomegalovirus. The cohort was sequenced for TCR beta chains only, and without alpha or paired-chain data the features that could be detected were limited.

In total, more than 500 healthy bone marrow donors made up the cohort. At the time of sampling, every cohort member was nominally healthy, though immune exposures that went unrecorded were likely present. The donor was CMV seropositive and was included in the group of almost 300 seropositive cohort members. A peripheral blood sample was collected from each donor, and TCR beta sequencing was performed on peripheral blood mononuclear cells. Genomic DNA extraction from the blood cell samples was performed with the Qiagen DNeasy Blood Extraction Kit. From the cysteine up to the phenylalanine, the CDR3 has a length of 15 residues. Only the CDR3 region is kept as DNA, spanning 45 bases read in frame from base 1. The germline V gene sets CDR1 to SGHDN and CDR2 to FVKESK. The V and J ends are trimmed by 3 bases and 8 bases, leaving 18 bases between them. Libraries were constructed by the immunoSEQ multiplex PCR assay. The multiplex PCR relied on a mix of 60 forward primers for TCR Vbeta segments and 13 reverse primers for TCR Jbeta segments. Amplification of the CDR3 region of rearranged TCR beta genes was performed with a multiplex PCR assay on genomic DNA. On the Illumina HiSeq System, the amplified TCR beta libraries were sequenced as 87-base-pair reads. The authors' pipeline ran thus. Across the 666 repertoires, a later analysis counted about 81 million unique TCR beta chains, around 10 million of which were shared by at least two donors. A nearest-neighbor algorithm error-corrected the raw reads and collapsed the reads into unique sequences, merging closely related sequences to remove PCR and sequencing errors. To assign V, D and J gene segments, CDR3 sequences were aligned to IMGT reference sequences. For a sequence to be retained, at least a six-nucleotide match to both a V gene segment and a J gene segment was required. A rearrangement was called productive if the CDR3 had no stop codons and remained in frame with V and J, and every other rearrangement was called non-productive. CDR3 was defined by IMGT convention, running from the second conserved V-encoded cysteine to the conserved J-encoded phenylalanine. The earlier analysis of 550 to 650 of the donors excluded any sequence lacking an unambiguous match to a single V gene segment. An earlier analysis of some 610 of the donors called V segments functional above 56.7% productive rearrangements and segregating when the between-donor standard deviation exceeded 5%. A statistical classification framework was built to diagnose cytomegalovirus status from the catalog of TCR beta chain sequences. In a later analysis, V and J genes were assigned by comparing TCR nucleotide sequences against IMGT/GENE-DB human TR gene sequences. In a later analysis, CDR3 sequences and most-parsimonious VDJ recombination scenarios were assigned using the TCRdist pipeline. In a later analysis, every TCR beta chain was defined by the combination of its CDR3 amino acid sequence and its V-gene family, and reads without a unique V-gene family were dropped. A later analysis removed several hundred highly shared, low-generation-probability nucleotide sequences to deal with suspected cross-contamination and a sequencing artifact. In a later analysis, a clonal expansion index for each public chain was calculated from normalized within-repertoire ranks of inferred template counts. In a later analysis, generation probabilities were computed with a VDJ recombination model fitted to out-of-frame rearrangements, and the resulting probabilities were checked against IGoR. Hypergeometric tests were used in a later analysis to score TCR-TCR, TCR-HLA and TCR-CMV co-occurrence, with a repertoire-size bias correction applied to the TCR pairs. In a later analysis, false discovery rates were estimated by permuting HLA or CMV assignments 20 times. In a later analysis, co-occurring TCRs were grouped using DBSCAN, and TCRdist sequence similarity was added for clustering within HLA-allele-positive subsets. Repertoires with fewer than 30,000 or more than 120,000 public chains, plus five repertoires with anomalous nucleotide sharing, were excluded from co-occurrence clustering. TCRdb retrieved this table from immuneACCESS and kept in-frame rearrangements only. Not all clones are present; in checked studies, unresolved V genes account for under half, and no reason is known for the remainder. That table furnishes V, J and clone size, whereas the DNA furnished D and trimming. This sample holds approximately 73,000 clones; roughly 80% were observed only once. Clones ranked in the top ten supply around 21% of the sample.

Specimen: PBMCs. The sequence was collected from a woman in her forties in good health and CMV-seropositive. The V and J segments used are TRBV14 and TRBJ2-3; tentative D gene TRBD1, with 5 bases matching. The nucleotide sequence reads TGTGCCAGCAGCCACGAGACAGCATACTTTAGTACGCAGTATTTT. Its protein product is CASSHETAYFSTQYF.